The 29 T cell receptor beta chains presented below share a single source sample, sequenced in a study of graft-versus-host responses after intestinal transplantation. Repertoires were generated with immunoSEQ multiplex PCR, while TCRdb's copy carries only in-frame clones and drops some. The profile shows about 110,000 clones, around 90% of them singletons. Antigens of these TCRs are unknown. This specimen was unstimulated CD4+ T cells sorted from spleen or lymph node cells, taken before transplant. Every receptor here comes from a human donor who was the organ donor for an intestinal transplant.

CDR3 sequence (DNA): TGTGCCAGCGCTCAAGGACAGACAGATACGCAGTATTTT. Amino acid sequence: CASAQGQTDTQYF. The gene calls are TRBV6-5 and TRBJ2-3; a weak D match, TRBD1 (6 bases). Germline V lookup: CDR1 MNHEY, CDR2 SVGAGI. V was trimmed by 8 bases and J by 3 bases, leaving 12 bases between them. The CDR3 loop spans 13 amino acids.

The CDR3 sequence: CASSYPWGGKGYEQYF. The DNA for the CDR3 is TGTGCCAGCAGTTATCCATGGGGCGGAAAAGGATACGAGCAGTACTTC. This chain joins TRBV28 and TRBJ2-7, with D perhaps matching TRBD1 (5 bases). Germline assignment: CDR1 MDHEN and CDR2 SYDVKM. V was cut by 4 bases and J by 4 bases, with 20 bases left in between. This CDR3 region has 16 residues.

This clone was counted between two and nine times. The chain carries TRBV10-3 and TRBJ2-3; 7 bases map to TRBD1. J gave up 4 bases and V 2 bases, and 6 bases lay outside the gene matches. The CDR3 runs to 15 residues. In germline, CDR1 is ENHRY, CDR2 SYGVKD. The CDR3 sequence: CAISETRQGADTQYF. The DNA for the CDR3 is TGTGCCATCAGTGAGACCCGACAGGGCGCAGATACGCAGTATTTT.

This rearrangement joins TRBV30 to TRBJ2-3; the D gene is possibly TRBD2 (5 bases). Trimming took off 4 bases at V and 4 bases at J, with 15 bases between the two ends. The CDR3 totals 14 residues. CDR1 is GTSNPN and CDR2 is SVGIG in the germline V gene (reference sequence). The CDR3 spells CAWNYGGSADTQYF. CDR3 in DNA: TGTGCCTGGAACTACGGCGGGTCTGCAGATACGCAGTATTTT.

The gene calls are TRBV6-5 and TRBJ2-7; 8 nucleotides agree with TRBD2. The ends lost 2 bases at V and 3 bases at J; junction bases unmatched: 3. Germline V gives CDR1 MNHEY, CDR2 SVGAGI. The CDR3 length is 14 residues. This chain's CDR3 is CASSYAGGYYEQYF. The CDR3 DNA is TGTGCCAGCAGTTACGCGGGAGGTTACTACGAGCAGTACTTC.

V and J are TRBV5-1 and TRBJ2-1, with 8 bases identical to TRBD2. CDR1 is SGHRS and CDR2 is YFSETQ in the germline V gene. The trim removed 0 bases at V and 7 bases at J, leaving 6 bases unmatched. This CDR3 has 15 residues. CDR3: CASSLVGLGGNEQFF. DNA for the CDR3: TGCGCCAGCAGCTTGGTGGGACTAGGTGGGAATGAGCAGTTCTTC.

The rearrangement joins TRBV21-1 to TRBJ1-6. TRBV21-1 is a recognized pseudogene. The CDR3 loop spans 15 amino acids. CDR3 nucleotide sequence: TGTGCCAGCACCCGGGAGGGGAAGGCCCATTCACCCCTCCACTTT. As protein: CASTREGKAHSPLHF.

The CDR3 DNA reads TGTGCCAGCAGCGTACACGGACGGGAGCCCCCATACGAGCAGTACTTC. Its translation: CASSVHGREPPYEQYF. V gene TRBV9 combines with J gene TRBJ2-7; D possibly corresponds to TRBD2 (6 bases). The CDR3 has 16 residues. Trimming left V 1 base short and J 4 bases short, with 18 bases between. Germline V gene sequence: CDR1 SGDLS, CDR2 YYNGEE.

DNA for the CDR3: TGTGCCAGCAGTTTCCCTCGGACAGGGAACAAGTACGAGCAGTACTTC. Its translation is CASSFPRTGNKYEQYF. V and J are TRBV28 and TRBJ2-7, with 8 bases identical to TRBD1. With 3 bases clipped from V and 4 bases from J, the junction kept 11 bases outside the gene matches. Germline V lookup: CDR1 MDHEN, CDR2 SYDVKM. This CDR3 is built from 16 residues.

The V gene is TRBV6-1, the J gene TRBJ2-7; no firm D call. The CDR3 contains 14 residues. The V end lost 2 bases, the J end lost 0 bases, and 8 bases lay between the germline ends. The V gene's germline CDR1 is MNHNS and CDR2 SASEGT. Here the CDR3 DNA reads TGTGCCAGCAGTGAACAGGAGAGCTCCTACGAGCAGTACTTC. Residues: CASSEQESSYEQYF.

The chain carries TRBV9 and TRBJ2-1; the D is unclear. This CDR3 has 14 amino acids. V dropped 0 bases and J dropped 2 bases, with 6 bases sitting between them. Germline assignment: CDR1 SGDLS and CDR2 YYNGEE. The CDR3 loop reads CASSVGGAYNEQFF. The CDR3 DNA reads TGTGCCAGCAGCGTAGGTGGAGCCTACAATGAGCAGTTCTTC.

The gene calls are TRBV6-5 and TRBJ2-7; 8 bases are shared with TRBD2. Looked up from germline, CDR1 is MNHEY and CDR2 is SVGAGI. V shed 0 bases, J shed 2 bases, and the junction held 3 bases outside the gene matches. CDR3 size: 15 residues. CDR3: CASSYSPGGPYEQYF. DNA for the CDR3: TGTGCCAGCAGTTACTCGCCGGGAGGGCCCTACGAGCAGTACTTC.

J is TRBJ2-5 and V is TRBV9; a possible D gene is TRBD2 (6 bases). CDR1 is SGDLS and CDR2 is YYNGEE in the germline V gene. Between the trimmed V and J ends, which lost 2 bases and 0 bases, there was a span of 11 bases. This CDR3 spans 15 amino acids. The CDR3 DNA reads TGTGCCAGCAGCGTGGGCGGGAATAACCAAGAGACCCAGTACTTC. It yields the protein CASSVGGNNQETQYF. Supplemented by reference TRBV9 and TRBJ2-5, the full variable domain reads DSGVTQTPKHLITATGQRVTLRCSPRSGDLSVYWYQQSLDQGLQFLIQYYNGEERAKGNILERFSAQQFPDLHSELNLSSLELGDSALYFCASSVGGNNQETQYFGPGTRLLVL.

The J gene is TRBJ2-6, the V gene TRBV15; D perhaps matches TRBD2 (6 bases). Trimming shortened V by 0 bases and J by 1 base, and 10 bases separated the two germline ends. Germline-derived CDR1 and CDR2 are LNHNV and YYDKDF (reference sequence). The CDR3 runs to 17 residues. This chain's CDR3 is CATSRDKRASGANVLTF. The CDR3 DNA reads as TGTGCCACCAGCAGAGATAAGCGGGCATCTGGGGCCAACGTCCTGACTTTC.

V gene TRBV6-5 combines with J gene TRBJ2-1; 7 bases align to TRBD2. Per the germline V gene, CDR1 is MNHEY and CDR2 is SVGAGI. After removal of 6 bases from V and 4 bases from J, the junction contained 6 bases not matched to a gene. This CDR3 region has 14 residues. For the CDR3, the DNA is TGTGCCAGCAGAGTACTAGCGAGATACAATGAGCAGTTCTTC. Amino acid sequence: CASRVLARYNEQFF.

CDR3 region: CASSDPTTGGNEKLFF. The CDR3 DNA is TGTGCCAGCAGTGACCCTACGACAGGGGGGAATGAAAAACTGTTTTTT. This chain connects TRBV2 to TRBJ1-4, with 9 bases that match TRBD1. CDR3 size: 16 residues. Germline V CDR1 and CDR2: SNHLY, FYNNEI. Trimming took 3 bases from V and 5 from J; bases not matched to a gene: 7.

This chain uses TRBV10-3 with TRBJ2-5; D call uncertain. V shed 0 bases and J shed 1 base, with 9 bases lying between them. Germline V gives CDR1 ENHRY, CDR2 SYGVKD. This CDR3 is built from 15 residues. The DNA of the CDR3 is TGTGCCATCAGTGAGTCGTTAGGGCCCCAAGAGACCCAGTACTTC. Encoded protein: CAISESLGPQETQYF.

The chain has TRBV5-1 and TRBJ2-7, with 8 bases matching TRBD1. The germline V gene has CDR1 SGHRS and CDR2 YFSETQ. Unmatched junction bases numbered 6, after V lost 4 bases and J lost 0 bases. The CDR3 length is 15 residues. CDR3: CASSPTGGSSYEQYF. The CDR3 region has the DNA TGCGCCAGCAGCCCAACAGGGGGGAGCTCCTACGAGCAGTACTTC. The whole variable domain, remainder taken from reference TRBV5-1 and TRBJ2-7, is KAGVTQTPRYLIKTRGQQVTLSCSPISGHRSVSWYQQTPGQGLQFLFEYFSETQRNKGNFPGRFSGRQFSNSRSEMNVSTLELGDSALYLCASSPTGGSSYEQYFGPGTRLTVT.

The count of this clone is one. The chain combines TRBV5-1 with TRBJ2-7; the D gene is possibly TRBD2 (6 bases). The CDR3 totals 15 residues. CDR1 and CDR2 (germline): SGHRS, YFSETQ. The V gene lost 5 bases and the J gene lost 2 bases, with 17 bases spanning the gap. The CDR3 region has the DNA TGCGCCAGCAGTTATACTAGCTCGAACGCCTACGAGCAGTACTTC. It yields the protein CASSYTSSNAYEQYF.

This chain joins TRBV2 and TRBJ2-7, with 8 bases fitting TRBD1. The CDR3 extends over 15 amino acids. Looked up from germline, CDR1 is SNHLY and CDR2 is FYNNEI. After removal of 5 bases from V and 2 bases from J, the junction contained 8 bases not matched to a gene. The CDR3 here is CASSFPTGDPYEQYF. CDR3 coding DNA: TGTGCCAGCAGTTTCCCGACAGGGGATCCCTACGAGCAGTACTTC.

This sequence joins TRBV18 and TRBJ2-1, with D perhaps matching TRBD2 (5 bases). CDR3 size: 14 residues. V lost 3 bases and J lost 1, with 7 bases in between. CDR1 is KGHSH and CDR2 is LQKENI in the germline V gene. The CDR3 spells CASSPSVSYNEQFF. CDR3 coding DNA: TGTGCCAGCTCACCTAGCGTTTCCTACAATGAGCAGTTCTTC.

The genes are TRBV4-3 and TRBJ2-2, with D possibly matching TRBD2 (6 bases). The CDR3 spans 18 residues. Germline-derived CDR1 and CDR2 are LGHNA and YSLEER. Between the trimmed V and J ends, which lost 0 bases and 1 base, there was a span of 15 bases. CDR3 amino acids: CASSQDLYGTLNTGELFF. The CDR3 bases are TGCGCCAGCAGCCAAGATTTATACGGGACTCTGAACACCGGGGAGCTGTTTTTT.

This clone was detected once. This chain uses TRBV6-1 with TRBJ1-1, with a weak D call TRBD1 (5 bases). Germline V gene lookup returns CDR1 MNHNS and CDR2 SASEGT. Trimming shortened V by 8 bases and J by 6 bases, and 10 bases separated the two germline ends. The CDR3 extends over 11 amino acids. This CDR3 is CASGRQSEAFF. The CDR3 coding sequence is TGTGCCAGCGGCAGACAGTCTGAAGCTTTCTTT.

This chain connects TRBV29-1 to TRBJ2-7; no definite D call. The CDR3 extends over 13 amino acids. Germline CDR1 and CDR2: SQVTM and ANQGSEA. Trimming left V 0 bases short and J 6 bases short, with 12 bases between. CDR3 loop: CSVEEAPTSEQYF. CDR3 DNA sequence: TGCAGCGTTGAAGAAGCCCCTACATCCGAGCAGTACTTC.

V usage is TRBV6-1 and J usage is TRBJ1-2; D gene uncertain. Looked up from germline, CDR1 is MNHNS and CDR2 is SASEGT. V dropped 2 bases and J dropped 2 bases, with 3 bases sitting between them. The CDR3 length is 12 residues. The DNA of the CDR3 is TGTGCCAGCAGTGAACAAAACTATGGCTACACCTTC. It specifies CASSEQNYGYTF.

V is TRBV19 and J is TRBJ1-5; D unclear. The CDR3 is 19 amino acids. The germline V gene encodes CDR1 LNHDA and CDR2 SQIVND (reference sequence). V was pared by 7 bases and J by 0 bases, with 25 bases between. CDR3 loop: CASKPAGNFASASNQPQHF. The CDR3 nucleotides read TGTGCCAGTAAACCGGCGGGCAACTTCGCCAGCGCTAGCAATCAGCCCCAGCATTTT.

The rearrangement links TRBV19 to TRBJ2-2, with D perhaps given as TRBD1 or TRBD2 (5 bases each). The CDR3 is made up of 14 amino acids. V was trimmed by 7 bases and J by 0 bases, leaving 9 bases between them. The germline CDR1 and CDR2 sequences are LNHDA and SQIVND (reference sequence). The CDR3 region is CASMGRTNTGELFF. The CDR3 DNA reads as TGTGCCAGTATGGGACGTACGAACACCGGGGAGCTGTTTTTT.

The rearrangement uses TRBV5-6 and TRBJ2-1; TRBD2 matches at 11 bases. V was clipped by 4 bases and J by 10 bases; unmatched bases: 4. The germline gives CDR1 SGHDT, CDR2 YYEEEE. The CDR3 sequence is 13 residues long. The CDR3 region is CASSGRLAGEQFF. The CDR3 nucleotides are TGTGCCAGCAGCGGGAGACTAGCGGGGGAGCAGTTCTTC.

The genes are TRBV7-2 and TRBJ2-7; TRBD1 agrees at 7 bases. Per germline, CDR1 SGHTA and CDR2 FQGNSA. Trimming removed 1 base from V and 5 bases from J; junction bases left unmatched: 2. CDR3 length: 13 amino acids. CDR3 residues: CASSLDRGDEQYF. The CDR3 bases are TGTGCCAGCAGCTTAGACAGGGGTGACGAGCAGTACTTC.